The 8 T cell receptor beta chains reported below all come from one sample, sequenced in a study of blood T cell repertoires in COVID-19 (TCRdb year 2020). Preparation of the library involved the immunoSEQ multiplex PCR assay. TCRdb retrieved this table from immuneACCESS and kept in-frame rearrangements only. Not all clones are present; in checked studies, unresolved V genes account for under half, and no reason is known for the remainder. The sample includes 300,000 to 400,000 clones, with 90% to 95% observed a single time. Roughly 3.3% of the sample is in the top ten clones. The sequenced material came from peripheral blood. These TCRs come from a woman aged 18-29 years who had recovered from COVID-19.

CDR3 region: CASSKPKGREGENEQFF. Written as DNA, the CDR3 is TGCGCCAGCAGCAAACCTAAAGGGCGGGAGGGGGAAAATGAGCAGTTCTTC. The rearrangement uses TRBV4-1 and TRBJ2-1, with 9 bases identical to TRBD2. CDR1 is MGHRA, CDR2 YSYEKL, per germline. The CDR3 runs 17 residues. The J segment lost 7 bases and the V segment lost 5 bases, leaving 15 bases of the junction unmatched.

V is TRBV18 and J is TRBJ1-2, with 10 bases that match TRBD1. This CDR3 has 16 amino acids. Per the germline V gene, CDR1 is KGHSH and CDR2 is LQKENI. After removal of 5 bases from V and 3 bases from J, the junction contained 9 bases not matched to a gene. The CDR3 here is CASSSSGTGEHYGYTF. The CDR3 DNA sequence: TGTGCCAGCTCATCCTCCGGGACAGGGGAACACTATGGCTACACCTTC.

The V and J genes are TRBV19 and TRBJ1-3; D is unclear. Deletions cut 5 bases from V and 0 bases from J, with 11 bases between. Germline lookup yields CDR1 LNHDA and CDR2 SQIVND (reference sequence). This CDR3 comprises 15 residues. The CDR3 region has the DNA TGTGCCAGTAGTGAGATTGCATACTCTGGAAACACCATATATTTT. It codes for CASSEIAYSGNTIYF.

This clone was seen only once. The sample carries other DNA sequences with the same CDR3. V gene TRBV6-6 combines with J gene TRBJ2-2; the D gene is possibly TRBD1 (5 bases). Trimming took off 2 bases at V and 6 bases at J, with 13 bases between the two ends. Looked up from germline, CDR1 is MNHNY and CDR2 is SVGAGI (reference sequence). The CDR3 is made up of 15 amino acids. The CDR3 DNA sequence: TGTGCCAGCAGTTACCCACATAGGGGTGCCGGGGAGCTGTTTTTT. Translated: CASSYPHRGAGELFF.

The chain couples TRBV18 to TRBJ2-6; 10 bases map to TRBD1. The CDR3 contains 18 residues. CDR1 is KGHSH, CDR2 LQKENI, per germline. Trimming took 0 bases from V and 1 from J; bases not matched to a gene: 3. The CDR3 region is CASSPPGTGVSGANVLTF. DNA of the CDR3: TGTGCCAGCTCACCACCCGGGACAGGGGTTTCTGGGGCCAACGTCCTGACTTTC.

This clone was recorded a few times. V gene TRBV3-1 (or the pseudogene TRBV3-2) combines with J gene TRBJ1-6; TRBD1 matches 7 bases. Germline CDR1 and CDR2: LGHDT and YNNKEL (reference sequence). V was clipped by 0 bases and J by 9 bases; unmatched bases: 8. The CDR3 covers 16 residues. The CDR3 DNA follows: TGTGCCAGCAGCCAAGACCTGGACAGGTCTCGTTCACCCCTCCACTTT. Translating gives CASSQDLDRSRSPLHF.

The rearrangement links TRBV27 to TRBJ2-7, with TRBD1 as a possible D gene (6 bases). This CDR3 is 15 amino acids long. V lost 6 bases and J 0 bases, leaving 15 bases between the germline ends. The germline CDR1 and CDR2 sequences are MNHEY and SMNVEV (reference sequence). This CDR3 reads CASRLQGRASYEQYV. In nucleotides, the CDR3 is TGTGCCAGCAGACTACAGGGACGAGCCTCCTACGAGCAGTACGTC.

V and J are TRBV5-1 and TRBJ1-1, with no clear D. The V end was cut by 0 bases, the J end by 0 bases, with 12 bases between. The CDR3 is made up of 16 amino acids. The germline V gene encodes CDR1 SGHRS and CDR2 YFSETQ. The CDR3: CASSLESLALNTEAFF. CDR3 nucleotide sequence: TGCGCCAGCAGCTTGGAAAGCCTCGCCCTGAACACTGAAGCTTTCTTT.